This T cell receptor (beta chain) emerged from a study of identical twins. TCRdb re-analysed the 5' RACE reads in MiXCR, keeping a single row per CDR3 protein. The sample comprises fewer than 650,000 distinct CDR3 sequences, approximately 10% of which are singletons, and approximately 3.2% rests with the top ten. Germline V gives CDR1 SGDLS, CDR2 YYNGEE. The CDR3 consists of 16 residues. V shed 4 bases and J 5 bases; nucleotides not matched to a gene: 9. Findings and caveats of the study: Compared with unrelated sharing, twin-shared out-of-frame alpha sequences had more low-probability sequences.

This clonotype showed up many times. Its target is unknown. The same specimen was also included in a second study, on yellow fever vaccine responses in identical twins.

The sequenced sample was PBMCs. This receptor was obtained from a woman under 30 in good health. This chain joins TRBV9 and TRBJ2-3; the match to TRBD2 covers 11 bases. The CDR3 coding sequence is TGTGCCAGCAGCAAACGACTAGCGGGGCTGCTAGATACGCAGTATTTT. Protein sequence: CASSKRLAGLLDTQYF.